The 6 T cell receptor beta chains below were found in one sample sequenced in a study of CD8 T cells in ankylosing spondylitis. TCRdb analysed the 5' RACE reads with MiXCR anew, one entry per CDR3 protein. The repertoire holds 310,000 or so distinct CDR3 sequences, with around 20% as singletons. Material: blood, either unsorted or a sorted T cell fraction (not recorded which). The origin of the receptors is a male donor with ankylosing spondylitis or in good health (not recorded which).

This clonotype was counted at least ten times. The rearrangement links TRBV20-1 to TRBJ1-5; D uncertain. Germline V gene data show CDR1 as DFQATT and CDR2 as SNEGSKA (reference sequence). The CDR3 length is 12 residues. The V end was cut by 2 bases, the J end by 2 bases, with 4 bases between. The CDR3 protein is CSARQGNQPQHF. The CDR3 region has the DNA TGCAGTGCTAGACAGGGCAATCAGCCCCAGCATTTT.

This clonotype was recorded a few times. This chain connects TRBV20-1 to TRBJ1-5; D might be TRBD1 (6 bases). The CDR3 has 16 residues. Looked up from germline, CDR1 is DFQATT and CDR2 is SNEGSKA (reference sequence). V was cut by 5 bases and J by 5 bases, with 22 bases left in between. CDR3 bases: TGCAGTGCTGCTCCCCAGGGGCTAGGCTGGCATCAGCCCCAGCATTTT. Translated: CSAAPQGLGWHQPQHF.

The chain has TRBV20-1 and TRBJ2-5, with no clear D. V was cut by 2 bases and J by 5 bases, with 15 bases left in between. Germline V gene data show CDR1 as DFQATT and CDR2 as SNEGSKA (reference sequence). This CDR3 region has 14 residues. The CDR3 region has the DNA TGCAGTGCTAGATCCCAGACGTTTGATGAGACCCAGTACTTC. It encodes CSARSQTFDETQYF.

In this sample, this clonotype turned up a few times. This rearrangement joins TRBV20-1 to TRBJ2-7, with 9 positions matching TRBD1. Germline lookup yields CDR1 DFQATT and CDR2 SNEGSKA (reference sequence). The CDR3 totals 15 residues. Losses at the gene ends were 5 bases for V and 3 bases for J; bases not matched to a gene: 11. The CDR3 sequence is CSASAYRGPNYEQYV. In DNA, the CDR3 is TGCAGTGCTTCAGCTTACAGGGGGCCAAACTACGAGCAGTACGTC.

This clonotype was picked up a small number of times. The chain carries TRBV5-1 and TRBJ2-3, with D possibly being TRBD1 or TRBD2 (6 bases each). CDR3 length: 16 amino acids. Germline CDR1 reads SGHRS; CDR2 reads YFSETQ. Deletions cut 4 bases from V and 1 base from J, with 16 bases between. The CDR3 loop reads CASSPRGGGRTDTQYF. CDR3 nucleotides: TGCGCCAGCAGCCCAAGGGGTGGGGGGCGCACAGATACGCAGTATTTT.

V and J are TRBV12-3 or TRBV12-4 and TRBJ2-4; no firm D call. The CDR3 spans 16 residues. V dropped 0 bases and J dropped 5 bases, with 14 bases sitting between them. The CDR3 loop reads CASSLARDVRENIQYF. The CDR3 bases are TGTGCCAGCAGTTTAGCAAGAGACGTTCGCGAAAACATTCAGTACTTC.